This T cell receptor beta chain was obtained from a study of T cell repertoires in cytomegalovirus infection. Across the study: Signatures in public TCR beta sequences pointed to both CMV infection and matching HLA type. Study findings and constraints: HLA-C-restricted, CMV-specific TCR beta clonotypes were dominant ex vivo. The study identified carriers of CMV plus the relevant HLA from cumulative public TCR beta family frequency.

One entry per CDR3 protein, called by TCRdb with MiXCR from the reads. The sample contains 450,000 to 650,000 distinct CDR3 sequences, around 27% of which appear only once. A remark on this clonotype: Its antigen is not known.

Sequenced input: PBMCs. The sequence derives from a human donor in good health (CMV status not recorded). Some clones in this sample may be carry-over from other donors' samples.

The CDR3 spells CASNIGNTIYF. The CDR3 coding sequence is TGTGCCAGCAATATCGGAAACACCATATATTTT. V gene TRBV6-1 combines with J gene TRBJ1-3; no clear D gene. Trimming removed 7 bases at V and 4 bases at J, with 5 bases between. The germline V gene has CDR1 MNHNS and CDR2 SASEGT. The CDR3 contains 11 residues.